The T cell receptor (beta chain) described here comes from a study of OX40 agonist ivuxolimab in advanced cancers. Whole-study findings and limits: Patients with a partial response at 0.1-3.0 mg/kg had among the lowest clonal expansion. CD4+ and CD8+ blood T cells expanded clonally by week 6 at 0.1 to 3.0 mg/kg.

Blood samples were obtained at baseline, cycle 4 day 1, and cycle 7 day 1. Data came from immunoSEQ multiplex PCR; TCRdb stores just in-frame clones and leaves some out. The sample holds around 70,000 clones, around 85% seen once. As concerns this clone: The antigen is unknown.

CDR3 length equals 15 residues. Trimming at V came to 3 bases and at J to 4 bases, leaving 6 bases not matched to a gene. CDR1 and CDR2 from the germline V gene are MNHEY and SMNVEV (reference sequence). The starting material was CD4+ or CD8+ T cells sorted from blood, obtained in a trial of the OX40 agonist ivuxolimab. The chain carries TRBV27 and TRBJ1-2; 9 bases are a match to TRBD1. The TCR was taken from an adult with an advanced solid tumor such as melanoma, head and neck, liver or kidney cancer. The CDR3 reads CASSLRTGASYGYTF. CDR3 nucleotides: TGTGCCAGCAGTTTGCGGACAGGGGCAAGCTATGGCTACACCTTC.